Reported below is one T cell receptor (beta chain). The antigen remains unidentified. The entry originates in a study of cytomegalovirus exposure and HLA in healthy donors. Study context: When 398 donors were genotyped, about 86% of them were found to fall in the Caucasian-associated ancestry cluster. Findings and limits, study-wide: Segments of the TCR beta V type were, in most cases, productive about 87% or about 30% of the time in an earlier analysis.

The CDR3 runs to 16 residues. V was clipped by 0 bases and J by 1 base, with 12 bases between them. Germline assignment: CDR1 MGHRA and CDR2 YSYEKL. The PCR had 60 Vbeta and 13 Jbeta primers. TCRdb's table, derived via immunoSEQ multiplex PCR, lists solely in-frame clones and lacks some. The table shows 150,000 to 200,000 clones, with roughly a tenth occurring only once. The clonotype originates from a woman in her twenties or thirties in good health and CMV-seropositive. The V gene is TRBV4-1, the J gene TRBJ1-2, with D hard to call. Sequencing was performed on PBMCs. The CDR3 region has the DNA TGCGCCAGCAGCCAAGAGGTCACAAGCGTTAACTATGGCTACACCTTC. This gives the protein CASSQEVTSVNYGYTF.